These 23 T cell receptor beta chains originate from one sample sequenced in a study of T cell repertoires in cytomegalovirus infection. Each CDR3 protein is one row after TCRdb ran MiXCR on the reads. The data contain approximately 89,000 distinct CDR3 sequences, around 25% of them singletons. Their cognate antigens are unknown. Sequencing was performed on CD8+ T cells from cultured PBMCs, taken from culture after CMV antigen stimulation. All receptors come from a human donor in good health (CMV status not recorded). Some clones in this sample may be carry-over from other donors' samples.

In its sample, this clonotype was seen many times. V usage is TRBV6-2 or TRBV6-3 and J usage is TRBJ2-1; D uncertain. The CDR3 spans 18 residues. V lost 0 bases, J lost 0 bases, and 15 bases lay in between. Germline loops: CDR1 MNHEY, CDR2 SVGEGT. Here the CDR3 reads CASSYSAALSSSYNEQFF. The CDR3 DNA follows: TGTGCCAGCAGTTACTCGGCAGCGCTTTCGAGCTCCTACAATGAGCAGTTCTTC.

In its sample, this clonotype was seen a few times. CDR3 protein: CSANPGTGGLIQETQYF. In DNA form, the CDR3 reads TGCAGTGCTAACCCCGGGACAGGGGGTCTCATTCAAGAGACCCAGTACTTC. This chain joins TRBV20-1 and TRBJ2-5, with 11 nucleotides matching TRBD1. The CDR3 runs to 17 residues. With 4 bases clipped from V and 2 bases from J, the junction kept 12 bases outside the gene matches. Germline V CDR1 and CDR2: DFQATT, SNEGSKA (reference sequence).

There are a few counts of this clonotype. This CDR3 is CASSGDRQGNTEAFF. CDR3 in DNA: TGTGCCAGCAGTGGAGACAGACAGGGGAACACTGAAGCTTTCTTT. The chain uses TRBV6-2 or TRBV6-3 and TRBJ1-1, with 7 nucleotides matching TRBD1. Germline V gene sequence: CDR1 MNHEY, CDR2 SVGEGT. The CDR3 consists of 15 residues. With 5 bases clipped from V and 1 base from J, the junction kept 7 bases outside the gene matches.

J is TRBJ2-7 and V is TRBV28; D unresolved. Germline CDR1 and CDR2: MDHEN and SYDVKM. V gave up 5 bases and J gave up 0 bases, with 11 bases separating them. CDR3 length: 14 residues. In DNA, the CDR3 is TGTGCCAGCAGTCCCCTATCGAGCTCCTACGAGCAGTACTTC. Encoded protein: CASSPLSSSYEQYF.

This clonotype was seen a few times. The chain couples TRBV6-2 or TRBV6-3 to TRBJ2-7, with 9 nucleotides matching TRBD1. The CDR3 loop spans 16 amino acids. Unmatched junction bases numbered 11, after V lost 6 bases and J lost 2 bases. CDR1 MNHEY and CDR2 SVGEGT come from the germline V gene. CDR3 amino acids: CASSAERDRETYEQYF. CDR3 nucleotides: TGTGCCAGCAGCGCCGAAAGGGACAGGGAAACCTACGAGCAGTACTTC.

This clonotype was observed a few times. The V call is TRBV24-1, the J call TRBJ1-2; the match to TRBD1 covers 8 bases. Germline V gene data show CDR1 as KGHDR and CDR2 as SFDVKD. This CDR3 has 15 residues. Trimming at V came to 4 bases and at J to 5 bases, leaving 8 bases not matched to a gene. In DNA, the CDR3 is TGTGCCACCAGTGACCACCGAGACAGGGGTTATGGCTACACCTTC. Protein sequence: CATSDHRDRGYGYTF.

In its sample, this clonotype was seen a few times. The chain combines TRBV5-1 with TRBJ2-7; tentatively, D is TRBD2 (5 bases). V lost 4 bases and J 0 bases, leaving 14 bases between the germline ends. This CDR3 region has 15 residues. CDR1 is SGHRS and CDR2 is YFSETQ in the germline V gene. The CDR3 bases are TGCGCCAGCAGCCGTAAAGAGGGAGTCTCCTACGAGCAGTACTTC. Translated: CASSRKEGVSYEQYF.

V is TRBV6-2 or TRBV6-3 and J is TRBJ1-2; perhaps TRBD1 as D (6 bases). This CDR3 comprises 16 residues. Per germline, CDR1 MNHEY and CDR2 SVGEGT. Deletions cut 5 bases from V and 4 bases from J, with 20 bases between. The CDR3 reads CASSLRDTERTYGYTF. For the CDR3, the DNA is TGTGCCAGCAGTCTCCGGGACACCGAAAGGACCTATGGCTACACCTTC.

This clonotype is a singleton in its sample. The CDR3 region has the DNA TGTGCCAGCAGCATAGGACAGGCTAACTATGGCTACACCTTC. The encoded protein is CASSIGQANYGYTF. This rearrangement joins TRBV5-6 to TRBJ1-2; TRBD1 agrees at 7 bases. Trimming removed 4 bases from V and 0 bases from J; junction bases left unmatched: 3. The CDR3 loop spans 14 amino acids. Germline assignment: CDR1 SGHDT and CDR2 YYEEEE.

This clonotype has more than one count but fewer than ten. This chain joins TRBV5-8 and TRBJ2-1; D uncertain. V shed 3 bases and J shed 7 bases, with 11 bases lying between them. This CDR3 has 13 residues. CDR1 SGHTS and CDR2 YDEGEE come from the germline V gene. The CDR3 bases are TGTGCCAGCAGCTCTCAGGATGGGAATGAGCAGTTCTTC. Its translation is CASSSQDGNEQFF.

The sample holds many counts of this clonotype. V is TRBV12-3 or TRBV12-4 and J is TRBJ1-5; D unresolved. Trimming removed 5 bases at V and 7 bases at J, with 9 bases between. This CDR3 has 12 amino acids. CDR3 region: CASSPGPQPQHF. In nucleotides, the CDR3 is TGTGCCAGCAGTCCAGGACCGCAGCCCCAGCATTTT.

V is TRBV19 and J is TRBJ2-5, with D possibly being TRBD2 (5 bases). Germline CDR1 and CDR2: LNHDA and SQIVND (reference sequence). The CDR3 covers 14 residues. V lost 2 bases and J lost 0, with 7 bases in between. The chain's CDR3 is CASSITGYQETQYF. The CDR3 region has the DNA TGTGCCAGTAGTATAACGGGGTACCAAGAGACCCAGTACTTC.

V gene TRBV28 combines with J gene TRBJ2-3; 7 nucleotides line up with TRBD1. This CDR3 has 16 residues. Germline loops: CDR1 MDHEN, CDR2 SYDVKM. V shed 6 bases, J shed 0 bases, and the junction held 9 bases outside the gene matches. The CDR3 DNA follows: TGTGCCAGCAGCGACCGCGGACAGGAAAGCACAGATACGCAGTATTTT. Translation gives CASSDRGQESTDTQYF. The variable domain in full, completed from reference TRBV28 and TRBJ2-3, reads DVKVTQSSRYLVKRTGEKVFLECVQDMDHENMFWYRQDPGLGLRLIYFSYDVKMKEKGDIPEGYSVSREKKERFSLILESASTNQTSMYLCASSDRGQESTDTQYFGPGTRLTVL.

This clonotype appeared a few times. The V call is TRBV7-2, the J call TRBJ2-5, with 9 bases fitting TRBD1. V trimming: 5 bases; J trimming: 5 bases; junction bases outside the gene matches: 6. CDR3 size: 14 residues. CDR1 and CDR2 (germline): SGHTA, FQGNSA. CDR3 DNA: TGTGCCAGCAGCCGACAGGACAGGGGTGAGACCCAGTACTTC. Amino acid sequence: CASSRQDRGETQYF.

The rearrangement links TRBV6-6 to TRBJ2-3; D possibly uses TRBD1 or TRBD2 (6 bases each). The germline V and J ends were trimmed by 10 bases and 0 bases, with 17 bases remaining between them. The CDR3 contains 15 residues. CDR1 and CDR2 from the germline V gene are MNHNY and SVGAGI (reference sequence). CDR3 DNA sequence: TGTGCCAACTCACGGGGGCGACCTAGCACAGATACGCAGTATTTT. Amino acids: CANSRGRPSTDTQYF.

The V gene is TRBV6-2 or TRBV6-3, the J gene TRBJ2-2, with a weak D call TRBD2 (6 bases). Trimming shortened V by 4 bases and J by 1 base, and 13 bases separated the two germline ends. This CDR3 has 16 amino acids. Germline V gene sequence: CDR1 MNHEY, CDR2 SVGEGT. The CDR3 loop is CASSSGREMNTGELFF. The CDR3 region has the DNA TGTGCCAGCAGTTCGGGGCGGGAAATGAACACCGGGGAGCTGTTTTTT.

This clonotype was detected only a few times. In nucleotides, the CDR3 is TGTGCCAGCAGCCATCGACCGGGACTAGCGGTGGGTAATGAGCAGTTCTTC. It encodes CASSHRPGLAVGNEQFF. The V gene is TRBV12-3 or TRBV12-4, the J gene TRBJ2-1, with TRBD2 matching 11 bases. The CDR3 length is 17 residues. Trimming at V came to 6 bases and at J to 7 bases, leaving 14 bases not matched to a gene.

This clonotype appeared a few times. The V gene is TRBV27, the J gene TRBJ1-6; 9 nucleotides align to TRBD1. The CDR3 is made up of 14 amino acids. V lost 4 bases to trimming and J lost 14 bases; unmatched junction nucleotides: 9. CDR1 and CDR2 from the germline V gene are MNHEY and SMNVEV (reference sequence). Here the CDR3 DNA reads TGTGCCAGCAGTTCGGGACAGGGTTTGGGGGCCCTCCACTTT. Translated: CASSSGQGLGALHF.

The rearrangement uses TRBV28 and TRBJ2-5; D remains unclear. V dropped 5 bases and J dropped 5 bases, with 12 bases sitting between them. CDR1 MDHEN and CDR2 SYDVKM come from the germline V gene. The CDR3 sequence is 13 residues long. The CDR3 is CASSPLGKETQYF. In DNA form, the CDR3 reads TGTGCCAGCAGTCCCCTCGGTAAGGAGACCCAGTACTTC.

The chain carries TRBV7-6 and TRBJ2-3; 7 bases align to TRBD2. This CDR3 is built from 15 residues. In germline, CDR1 is SGHVS, CDR2 FNYEAQ. V gave up 5 bases and J gave up 5 bases; unmatched junction bases: 10. CDR3 in DNA: TGTGCCAGCAGCCCCTATGACGGGAGGATAGATACGCAGTATTTT. The encoded protein is CASSPYDGRIDTQYF.

This clonotype was detected ten times or more. This chain connects TRBV5-1 to TRBJ2-7; tentative D call: TRBD2 (6 bases). Deletions cut 4 bases from V and 2 bases from J, with 16 bases between. The CDR3 is 15 residues long. CDR1 and CDR2 (germline): SGHRS, YFSETQ. CDR3 sequence: CASSQWDSGTYEQYF. CDR3 coding DNA: TGCGCCAGCAGCCAATGGGACTCCGGCACCTACGAGCAGTACTTC.

V usage is TRBV4-2 and J usage is TRBJ2-3, with 7 bases identical to TRBD2. J lost 0 bases, V lost 1 base, and 4 bases had no gene match. The CDR3 consists of 16 residues. In germline, CDR1 is LGHNA, CDR2 YNFKEQ. CDR3 amino acids: CASSQVTGGSTDTQYF. The CDR3 region has the DNA TGTGCCAGCAGCCAAGTCACGGGGGGTAGCACAGATACGCAGTATTTT.

The V and J genes are TRBV4-3 and TRBJ2-1, with D unclear. Germline V gene data show CDR1 as LGHNA and CDR2 as YSLEER. The V and J ends lost 3 bases and 4 bases respectively, with 4 bases between them. The CDR3 is 12 residues long. The CDR3: CASSHDYNEQFF. CDR3 in DNA: TGCGCCAGCAGCCATGATTACAATGAGCAGTTCTTC.